The T cell receptor beta chain under discussion was sequenced for a study of blood T cells in healthy people across ages (dated by TCRdb to about 2015). The study in broad terms: In model experiments, template switching captured roughly one uniquely barcoded TCR beta cDNA molecule for every two T cells. To track age-related changes in TCR beta repertoire diversity, the study relied on deep sequencing normalized with unique cDNA molecular identifiers. Two additional independent replicas of 1 million unique cDNA reads from the same blood draw were analyzed for two donors (one aged 18 to 30 and one aged 80 or older). The donors were divided into four age groups: young (average around 16 years), middle-aged (around 37), aged (approximately 64) and long-lived (approximately 74). Donors of different ages were randomly distributed across sequencing lanes to avoid experimental bias. The investigation overall reported the following: The long-lived group showed more naive CD4+ T cells, fewer expanded clones and increased TCR diversity than the aged group, suggesting age selection. Estimates of total diversity based on one million sequenced T cells were regarded as lower bounds and as underestimates. As age increased, observed TCR beta diversity per million T cells dropped in a roughly linear way, and a significant reduction was already evident by age roughly 36. A strong correlation was found between observed TCR beta diversity and the percentage of naive T cells measured by flow cytometry. The CMV infection status of donors was not known, potentially confounding age-related changes in expanded clonotypes. Since profiling was done on bulk unsorted PBMCs, naive and antigen-experienced compartments could not be conclusively compared.

The germline V gene (reference sequence) provides CDR1 WNHNN and CDR2 SYGVQD. V is shortened by 3 bases, J by 5 bases, and the region joining them spans 8 bases. The CDR3, cysteine through phenylalanine, is 12 amino acids long. Of the read, only the CDR3 DNA is kept; its 36 bases are in frame from base 1. Receptors were amplified or captured by 5' RACE. Instrument on record: Illumina HiSeq 2500. A second PCR of about 6 to 12 cycles was run with a J-beta primer mix and a sample-barcoded 5' primer. A unique molecular identifier was introduced onto each TCR beta cDNA molecule by a template-switch 5' adaptor carrying 12 random nucleotides. Each sample yielded at least 2.5 million CDR3-containing paired-end reads. The Mint cDNA synthesis kit, primed by a TRBC-specific oligonucleotide, was used to synthesize first-strand cDNA from all RNA. Following uracil-DNA glycosylase treatment, all cDNA underwent a first 18-cycle PCR with the universal primers M1SS and BC2_uni_R. The study's own analysis went as follows. Each sample was normalized by randomly selecting 1 million high-quality reads, each carrying a distinct molecular identifier. Reads sharing molecular identifiers were discarded rather than binned into consensus sequences. CDR3 identification, clonotype clustering and error correction used MiTCR with a Q25 quality threshold and the strictest error-elimination algorithm. A nonparametric unseen species model using Euler transformation provided a lower-bound estimate of total TCR beta diversity. TCRdb reran the public reads through fastp at Q25 and MiXCR, keeping productive beta chains. Each entry is one CDR3 protein sequence, shown with its most common DNA and genes. These V and J calls rely on TCRdb rather than the paper's analysis. The sample contains about 1,600,000 distinct CDR3 sequences, 42% of them found a single time. Under 8% of the sample rests with the top ten.

Donors were a few dozen systemically healthy Caucasian individuals from Russia aged roughly 6 to 90 years. Approximately 9.7 milliliters of peripheral blood were drawn from each donor into EDTA-treated Vacutainer tubes. Ficoll-Paque density-gradient centrifugation was used to isolate PBMCs, with at least 7 million obtained per sample. Trizol reagent was used to extract total RNA from the PBMCs, yielding at least 6 micrograms per sample. Naive CD45RAhigh/CD27high T cell percentages were measured by flow cytometry on a PBMC aliquot from every donor. This clonotype has more than one count but fewer than ten. This receptor's antigen is unknown. Base-call qualities are not available, and no considerably larger clone is one nucleotide away.

This sequence uses TRBV10-1 and TRBJ2-7; there is no confident call for the D gene. Sample: blood. The TCR sequence derives from a woman under 30 in good health. CDR3 sequence: CASSDGVHEQYF. In nucleotides, the sequence is TGCGCCAGCAGTGATGGGGTCCACGAGCAGTACTTC.